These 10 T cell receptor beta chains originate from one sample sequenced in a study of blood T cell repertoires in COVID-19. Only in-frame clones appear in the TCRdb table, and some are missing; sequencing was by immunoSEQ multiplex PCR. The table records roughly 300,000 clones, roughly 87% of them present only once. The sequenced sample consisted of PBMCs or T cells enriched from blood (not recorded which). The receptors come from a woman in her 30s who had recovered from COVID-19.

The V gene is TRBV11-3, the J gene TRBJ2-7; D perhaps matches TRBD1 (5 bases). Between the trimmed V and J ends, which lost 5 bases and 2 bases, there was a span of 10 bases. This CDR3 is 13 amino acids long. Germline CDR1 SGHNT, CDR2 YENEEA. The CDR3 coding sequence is TGTGCCAGCAGCCAAGGGGCGGCCTACGAGCAGTACTTC. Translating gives CASSQGAAYEQYF. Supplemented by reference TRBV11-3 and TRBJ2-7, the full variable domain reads EAGVVQSPRYKIIEKKQPVAFWCNPISGHNTLYWYLQNLGQGPELLIRYENEEAVDDSQLPKDRFSAERLKGVDSTLKIQPAELGDSAVYLCASSQGAAYEQYFGPGTRLTVT.

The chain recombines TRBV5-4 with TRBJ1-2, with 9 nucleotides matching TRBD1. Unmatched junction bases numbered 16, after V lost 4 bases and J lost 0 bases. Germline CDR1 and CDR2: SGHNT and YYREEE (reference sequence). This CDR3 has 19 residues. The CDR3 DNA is TGTGCCAGCAGCCCGTCGAAACAGGGGGCGTGGGGTACTAACTATGGCTACACCTTC. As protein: CASSPSKQGAWGTNYGYTF. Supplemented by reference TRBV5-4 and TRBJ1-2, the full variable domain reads ETGVTQSPTHLIKTRGQQVTLRCSSQSGHNTVSWYQQALGQGPQFIFQYYREEENGRGNFPPRFSGLQFPNYSSELNVNALELDDSALYLCASSPSKQGAWGTNYGYTFGSGTRLTVV.

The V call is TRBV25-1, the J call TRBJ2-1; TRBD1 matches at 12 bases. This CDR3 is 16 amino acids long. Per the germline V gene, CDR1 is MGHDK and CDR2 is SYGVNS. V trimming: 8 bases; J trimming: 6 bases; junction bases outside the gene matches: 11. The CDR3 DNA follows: TGTGCCAGCCCGAACACTCCGGGACAGGGGGCCAATGAGCAGTTCTTC. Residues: CASPNTPGQGANEQFF.

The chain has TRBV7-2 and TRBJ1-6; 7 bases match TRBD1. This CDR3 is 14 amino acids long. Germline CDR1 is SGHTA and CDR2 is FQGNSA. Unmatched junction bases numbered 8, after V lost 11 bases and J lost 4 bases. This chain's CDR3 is CASAGGVYNSPLHF. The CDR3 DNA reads TGTGCCTCAGCAGGGGGTGTGTATAATTCACCCCTCCACTTT.

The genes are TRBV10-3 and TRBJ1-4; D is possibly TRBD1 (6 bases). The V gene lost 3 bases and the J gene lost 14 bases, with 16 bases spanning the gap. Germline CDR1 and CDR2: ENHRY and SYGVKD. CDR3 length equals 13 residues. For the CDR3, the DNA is TGTGCCATCAGTGATTCACAGGCCCAGGGGCTGTTTTTT. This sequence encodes CAISDSQAQGLFF.

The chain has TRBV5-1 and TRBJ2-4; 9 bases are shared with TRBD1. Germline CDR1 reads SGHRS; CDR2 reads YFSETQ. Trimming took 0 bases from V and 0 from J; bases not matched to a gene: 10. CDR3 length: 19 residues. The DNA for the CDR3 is TGCGCCAGCAGCTTGGCGATCGGGACAGGGAATCTAGCCAAAAACATTCAGTACTTC. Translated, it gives CASSLAIGTGNLAKNIQYF.

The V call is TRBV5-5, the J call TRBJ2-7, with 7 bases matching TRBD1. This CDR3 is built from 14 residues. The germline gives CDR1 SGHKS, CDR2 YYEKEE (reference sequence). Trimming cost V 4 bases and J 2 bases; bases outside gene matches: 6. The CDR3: CASSQPGQPYEQYF. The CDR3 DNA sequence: TGTGCCAGCAGCCAACCGGGACAGCCCTACGAGCAGTACTTC.

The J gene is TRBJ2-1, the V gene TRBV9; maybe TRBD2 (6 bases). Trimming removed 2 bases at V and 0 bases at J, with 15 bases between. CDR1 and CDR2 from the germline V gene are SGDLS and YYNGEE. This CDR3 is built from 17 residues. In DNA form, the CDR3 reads TGTGCCAGCAGCGTTCGGAGGGACCCGAGCTCCTACAATGAGCAGTTCTTC. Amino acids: CASSVRRDPSSYNEQFF.

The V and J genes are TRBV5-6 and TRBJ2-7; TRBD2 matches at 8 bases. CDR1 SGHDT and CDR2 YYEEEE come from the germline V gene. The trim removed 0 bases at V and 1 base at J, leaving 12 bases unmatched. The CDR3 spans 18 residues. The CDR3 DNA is TGTGCCAGCAGCTTGGGGCCGGGAGGCGGGGGGTATTCCTACGAGCAGTACTTC. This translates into CASSLGPGGGGYSYEQYF.

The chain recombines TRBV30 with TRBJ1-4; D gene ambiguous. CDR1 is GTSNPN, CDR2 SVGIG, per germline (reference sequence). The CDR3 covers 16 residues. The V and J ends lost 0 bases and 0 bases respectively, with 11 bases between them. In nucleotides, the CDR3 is TGTGCCTGGAGTGTCATCGGGAGAGCAACTAATGAAAAACTGTTTTTT. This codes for CAWSVIGRATNEKLFF. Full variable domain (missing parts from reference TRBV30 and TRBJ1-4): SQTIHQWPATLVQPVGSPLSLECTVEGTSNPNLYWYRQAAGRGLQLLFYSVGIGQISSEVPQNLSASRPQDRQFILSSKKLLLSDSGFYLCAWSVIGRATNEKLFFGSGTQLSVL.